A single sample is the source of the 19 T cell receptor beta chains below, sequenced in a study of T cells in Graves' hyperthyroidism and ophthalmopathy (dated by TCRdb to between 2018 and 2021). Receptors were amplified or captured by multiplex PCR. Sequenced using an Illumina HiSeq 2000. The TCR beta CDR3 regions were amplified from the RNA transcripts. A first-round RT-PCR of the TCR CDR3 used the HTBI primer set with the Qiagen OneStep RT-PCR kit. TCRdb itself trimmed the public reads at Q25 with fastp, ran MiXCR and retained productive beta chains. All rows with the same CDR3 protein become a single entry with the most common DNA and genes. The sample yields about 540,000 distinct CDR3 sequences; 46% were counted once. The ten largest account for about 8.3% of the sample. Sequenced material: peripheral blood or thyroid tissue (not recorded which). Receptors were obtained from a woman younger than 30 with Graves' hyperthyroidism.

This clonotype has a handful of counts. This chain links TRBV4-1 with TRBJ1-1; 9 nucleotides line up with TRBD1. Unmatched junction bases numbered 6, after V lost 0 bases and J lost 4 bases. The germline CDR1 and CDR2 sequences are MGHRA and YSYEKL. The CDR3 covers 16 residues. The CDR3 region is CASSQDYRGLGTEAFF. CDR3 DNA sequence: TGCGCCAGCAGCCAAGATTACAGGGGGCTCGGCACTGAAGCTTTCTTT.

The chain recombines TRBV18 with TRBJ2-7; 15 bases agree with TRBD2. CDR3 length equals 15 residues. After removal of 8 bases from V and 4 bases from J, the junction contained 6 bases not matched to a gene. Per germline, CDR1 KGHSH and CDR2 LQKENI. This chain's CDR3 is CASHGTSGRLYEQYF. The CDR3 nucleotides read TGTGCCAGCCACGGGACTAGCGGGAGGCTATACGAGCAGTACTTC.

This clonotype was found many times. The chain uses TRBV20-1 and TRBJ2-7; D is undetermined. Germline V gene sequence: CDR1 DFQATT, CDR2 SNEGSKA (reference sequence). The CDR3 covers 15 residues. The V gene lost 0 bases and the J gene lost 0 bases, with 12 bases spanning the gap. CDR3 residues: CSARDLFGRSYEQYF. The CDR3 coding sequence is TGCAGTGCTAGAGATCTCTTCGGACGCTCCTACGAGCAGTACTTC.

This clonotype occurred many times. The rearrangement joins TRBV12-3 or TRBV12-4 to TRBJ1-5; tentatively, D is TRBD1 (6 bases). Trimming cost V 6 bases and J 0 bases, with 12 bases left between them. CDR3 size: 15 residues. The CDR3, as DNA: TGTGCCAGCAGGGACGGACAGTTTAGCAATCAGCCCCAGCATTTT. The encoded protein is CASRDGQFSNQPQHF.

The chain couples TRBV7-6 to TRBJ2-7, with D maybe TRBD2 (6 bases). Germline V gene data show CDR1 as SGHVS and CDR2 as FNYEAQ. The CDR3 consists of 11 residues. In nucleotides, the CDR3 is TGTGCTCCCTCGAGCGGGCGCGAGCAGTACTTC. The encoded protein is CAPSSGREQYF.

The table lists this clonotype with a few counts. The rearrangement links TRBV24-1 to TRBJ1-5, with 9 bases that match TRBD1. Germline-derived CDR1 and CDR2 are KGHDR and SFDVKD. V shed 9 bases, J shed 2 bases, and the junction held 7 bases outside the gene matches. The CDR3 extends over 15 amino acids. The CDR3 DNA is TGTGCCACCCCTCCTAGGACAGGGGGCAATCAGCCCCAGCATTTT. Protein product: CATPPRTGGNQPQHF.

V gene TRBV20-1 combines with J gene TRBJ2-3; 10 nucleotides agree with TRBD1. V gave up 6 bases and J gave up 2 bases; unmatched junction bases: 8. The CDR3 totals 15 residues. CDR1 and CDR2 from the germline V gene are DFQATT and SNEGSKA (reference sequence). The CDR3, as DNA: TGCAGTGCGAGGACAGGGGGATCATCCACAGATACGCAGTATTTT. It codes for CSARTGGSSTDTQYF.

A few counts support this clonotype. The chain uses TRBV7-2 and TRBJ1-2; TRBD1 agrees at 7 bases. CDR3 size: 13 residues. With 2 bases clipped from V and 8 bases from J, the junction kept 5 bases outside the gene matches. Germline V gives CDR1 SGHTA, CDR2 FQGNSA. The CDR3 spells CASSLNRGRGYTF. Here the CDR3 DNA reads TGTGCCAGCAGCTTAAACAGGGGAAGGGGCTACACCTTC.

This clonotype was detected ten times or more. The chain employs TRBV6-6 and TRBJ2-7; D may be TRBD1 (6 bases). Germline V gene data show CDR1 as MNHNY and CDR2 as SVGAGI (reference sequence). V was trimmed by 5 bases and J by 5 bases, leaving 16 bases between them. The CDR3 has 14 residues. CDR3 amino acids: CASSGPGQQDEQYF. The CDR3 DNA follows: TGTGCCAGCAGTGGACCGGGACAACAGGACGAGCAGTACTTC.

There are many counts of this clonotype. The genes are TRBV6-5 and TRBJ2-7, with D hard to call. Germline CDR1 MNHEY, CDR2 SVGAGI. V was trimmed by 0 bases and J by 3 bases, leaving 15 bases between them. The CDR3 extends over 16 amino acids. DNA for the CDR3: TGTGCCAGCAGTTACTCGAGACGAACATCGAACTACGAGCAGTACTTC. The encoded protein is CASSYSRRTSNYEQYF.

Details on this clonotype: This clone may be a read error of a much larger clone one base away. The J gene is TRBJ1-2, the V gene TRBV12-3 or TRBV12-4; 7 bases match TRBD1. The CDR3 is made up of 14 amino acids. As DNA, the CDR3 is TGTGCCGGCAGTCCCTACAGGGGTCCCTATGGCTACACCTTC. The encoded protein is CAGSPYRGPYGYTF.

This clonotype appeared many times. Written as DNA, the CDR3 is TGTGCCAGCAGTTACTCACCCGGGACAGGGGGCGGCGAGCAGTACTTC. It is translated as CASSYSPGTGGGEQYF. The chain employs TRBV6-6 and TRBJ2-7; 12 nucleotides match TRBD1. Trimming at V came to 0 bases and at J to 6 bases, leaving 6 bases not matched to a gene. The germline V gene encodes CDR1 MNHNY and CDR2 SVGAGI (reference sequence). This CDR3 is 16 amino acids long.

This clonotype was counted a few times. This sequence joins TRBV30 and TRBJ1-5; 8 nucleotides match TRBD1. The CDR3 is 13 residues long. Germline V gene data show CDR1 as GTSNPN and CDR2 as SVGIG (reference sequence). Unmatched junction bases numbered 3, after V lost 3 bases and J lost 5 bases. The CDR3 loop reads CAWRGQGDQPQHF. The CDR3 coding sequence is TGTGCCTGGAGAGGACAGGGCGATCAGCCCCAGCATTTT.

The rearrangement links TRBV27 to TRBJ1-1; TRBD1 agrees at 7 bases. This CDR3 is built from 13 residues. J gave up 1 base and V 9 bases, and 5 bases lay outside the gene matches. Per germline, CDR1 MNHEY and CDR2 SMNVEV (reference sequence). This CDR3 reads CARGDSKNTEAFF. The CDR3 coding sequence is TGTGCCAGGGGGGACAGCAAGAACACTGAAGCTTTCTTT.

The chain employs TRBV29-1 and TRBJ2-5; 8 nucleotides line up with TRBD1. CDR1 and CDR2 from the germline V gene are SQVTM and ANQGSEA. J gave up 1 base and V 6 bases, and 13 bases lay outside the gene matches. This CDR3 contains 16 residues. The CDR3 DNA reads TGCAGCGTACGCCCAGGCGGGACAGGCCCCCAAGAGACCCAGTACTTC. Encoded protein: CSVRPGGTGPQETQYF.

This clonotype was seen a few times. The chain has TRBV5-5 and TRBJ2-7; D remains unclear. The V and J ends lost 1 base and 2 bases respectively, with 19 bases between them. Per germline, CDR1 SGHKS and CDR2 YYEKEE (reference sequence). CDR3 length: 17 residues. The CDR3 region is CASSLSRLSRSTYEQYF. CDR3 nucleotide sequence: TGTGCCAGCAGCTTGTCACGACTCTCAAGGTCTACCTACGAGCAGTACTTC.

The rearrangement uses TRBV13 and TRBJ2-3; D possibly corresponds to TRBD1 (6 bases). The CDR3 runs to 15 residues. Trimming stripped 5 bases from V and 3 bases from J, with 15 bases between. Per the germline V gene, CDR1 is PRHDT and CDR2 is FYEKMQ (reference sequence). The CDR3 protein is CASSETGIGTDTQYF. The CDR3, as DNA: TGTGCCAGCAGCGAAACAGGGATAGGAACAGATACGCAGTATTTT. Looking up the rest from reference TRBV13 and TRBJ2-3 gives the full variable domain: AAGVIQSPRHLIKEKRETATLKCYPIPRHDTVYWYQQGPGQDPQFLISFYEKMQSDKGSIPDRFSAQQFSDYHSELNMSSLELGDSALYFCASSETGIGTDTQYFGPGTRLTVL.

The chain combines TRBV2 with TRBJ2-5; 9 bases map to TRBD1. Germline V lookup: CDR1 SNHLY, CDR2 FYNNEI. The CDR3 is 15 amino acids. J gave up 5 bases and V 5 bases, and 9 bases lay outside the gene matches. The CDR3 is CASSSLDRGRETQYF. CDR3 bases: TGTGCCAGCAGTAGCTTGGACAGGGGAAGGGAGACCCAGTACTTC. Full variable domain (missing parts from reference TRBV2 and TRBJ2-5): EPEVTQTPSHQVTQMGQEVILRCVPISNHLYFYWYRQILGQKVEFLVSFYNNEISEKSEIFDDQFSVERPDGSNFTLKIRSTKLEDSAMYFCASSSLDRGRETQYFGPGTRLLVL.

This clonotype was counted ten times or more. The V gene is TRBV6-5, the J gene TRBJ1-4; 10 bases line up with TRBD1. Germline CDR1 reads MNHEY; CDR2 reads SVGAGI. The ends lost 9 bases at V and 8 bases at J; junction bases unmatched: 6. This CDR3 is built from 13 residues. CDR3 region: CASGGTGEEKLFF. CDR3 DNA sequence: TGTGCCAGTGGGGGGACAGGGGAAGAAAAACTGTTTTTT.